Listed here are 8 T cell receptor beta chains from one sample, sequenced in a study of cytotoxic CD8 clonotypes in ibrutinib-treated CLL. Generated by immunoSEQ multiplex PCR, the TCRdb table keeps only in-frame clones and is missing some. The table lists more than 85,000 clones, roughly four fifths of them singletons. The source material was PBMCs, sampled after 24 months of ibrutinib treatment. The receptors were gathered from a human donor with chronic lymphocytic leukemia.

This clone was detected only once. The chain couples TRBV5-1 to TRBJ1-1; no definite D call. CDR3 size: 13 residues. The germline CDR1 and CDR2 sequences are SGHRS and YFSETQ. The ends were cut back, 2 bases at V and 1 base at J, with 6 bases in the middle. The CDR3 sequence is CASSLGPNTEAFF. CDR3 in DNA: TGCGCCAGCAGCTTAGGTCCGAACACTGAAGCTTTCTTT.

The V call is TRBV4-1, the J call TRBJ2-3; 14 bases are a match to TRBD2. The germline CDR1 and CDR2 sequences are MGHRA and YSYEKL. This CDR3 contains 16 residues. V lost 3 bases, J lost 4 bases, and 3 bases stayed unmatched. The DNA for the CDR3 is TGCGCCAGCAGCCAGGAGGGACTAGCGGGAGCAGATACGCAGTATTTT. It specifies CASSQEGLAGADTQYF.

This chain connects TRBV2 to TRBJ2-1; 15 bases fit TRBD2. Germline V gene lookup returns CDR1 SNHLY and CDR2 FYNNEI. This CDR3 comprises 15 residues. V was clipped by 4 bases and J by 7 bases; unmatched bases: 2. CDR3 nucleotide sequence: TGTGCCAGCAGTGGGACTAGCGGGGGGGGAAATGAGCAGTTCTTC. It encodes CASSGTSGGGNEQFF.

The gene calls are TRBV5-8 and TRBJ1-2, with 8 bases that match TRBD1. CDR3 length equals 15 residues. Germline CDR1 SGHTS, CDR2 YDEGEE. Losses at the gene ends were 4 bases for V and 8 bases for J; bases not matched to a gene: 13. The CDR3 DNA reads TGTGCCAGCAGCCGTCAGACAGGGGTTGGTGCCGGCTACACCTTC. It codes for CASSRQTGVGAGYTF.

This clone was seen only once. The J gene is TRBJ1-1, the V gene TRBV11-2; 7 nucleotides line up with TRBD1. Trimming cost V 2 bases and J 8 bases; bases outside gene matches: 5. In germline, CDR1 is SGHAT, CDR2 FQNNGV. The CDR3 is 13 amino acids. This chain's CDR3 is CASSLKSTGEAFF. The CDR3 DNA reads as TGTGCCAGCAGCTTAAAGTCGACAGGGGAAGCTTTCTTT.

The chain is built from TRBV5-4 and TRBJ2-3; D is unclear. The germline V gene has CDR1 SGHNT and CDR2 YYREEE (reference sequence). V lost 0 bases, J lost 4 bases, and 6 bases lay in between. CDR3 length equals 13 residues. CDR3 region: CASSLVGPDTQYF. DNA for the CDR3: TGTGCCAGCAGCTTGGTTGGTCCAGATACGCAGTATTTT.

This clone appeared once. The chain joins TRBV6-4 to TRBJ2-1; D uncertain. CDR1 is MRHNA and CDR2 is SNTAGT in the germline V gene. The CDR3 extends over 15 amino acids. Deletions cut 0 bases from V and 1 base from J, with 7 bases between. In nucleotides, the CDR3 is TGTGCCAGCAGTGACTCGGAGACTTCCTACAATGAGCAGTTCTTC. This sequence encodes CASSDSETSYNEQFF.

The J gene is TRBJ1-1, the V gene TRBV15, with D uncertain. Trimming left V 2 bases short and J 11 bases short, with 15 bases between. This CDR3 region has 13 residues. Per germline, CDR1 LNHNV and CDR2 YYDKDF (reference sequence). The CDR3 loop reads CATSRSGEGSAFF. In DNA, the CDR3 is TGTGCCACCAGCAGATCCGGCGAAGGGTCGGCTTTCTTT.